The 29 T cell receptor beta chains below were found in one sample sequenced in a study of long-term antiretroviral therapy in people with HIV. A v3.0 immunoSEQ assay was performed at survey level. Only in-frame clones appear in the TCRdb table, and some are missing; sequencing was by immunoSEQ multiplex PCR. The data contain fewer than 20,000 clones, roughly 72% of them singletons. The sequencing here drew on unsorted PBMCs, taken approximately 2.5 years before starting antiretroviral therapy. These receptors were collected from a woman in her 50s with HIV.

The chain uses TRBV15 and TRBJ2-7; tentatively, D is TRBD1 (6 bases). This CDR3 has 16 amino acids. Germline-derived CDR1 and CDR2 are LNHNV and YYDKDF (reference sequence). V lost 5 bases to trimming and J lost 0 bases, with 17 bases between them. The CDR3 is CATSPLRDTSSYEQYF. In DNA form, the CDR3 reads TGTGCCACCAGCCCCCTCCGGGACACCAGCTCCTACGAGCAGTACTTC.

V is TRBV6-1 and J is TRBJ2-1; 7 bases line up with TRBD1. Germline trimming cut 4 bases from V and 4 bases from J; bases unmatched to any gene: 10. Germline CDR1 reads MNHNS; CDR2 reads SASEGT. The CDR3 loop spans 16 amino acids. The CDR3 DNA follows: TGTGCCAGCAGTGGTTATGAGACAGGGCGATACAATGAGCAGTTCTTC. Its protein product is CASSGYETGRYNEQFF.

This clone occurred once. The genes are TRBV5-1 and TRBJ2-2; D is undetermined. This CDR3 spans 17 amino acids. Trimming pared 0 bases from V and 0 bases from J, leaving 12 bases between. CDR1 is SGHRS, CDR2 YFSETQ, per germline. The CDR3, as DNA: TGCGCCAGCAGCTTGGTTGTGCAGGCCGCGAACACCGGGGAGCTGTTTTTT. Protein sequence: CASSLVVQAANTGELFF.

The chain has TRBV7-9 and TRBJ2-3; D may be TRBD1 (5 bases). Trimming took 5 bases from V and 3 from J, leaving 12 bases between them. The CDR3 is 14 residues long. Germline V CDR1 and CDR2: SEHNR, FQNEAQ (reference sequence). The CDR3 spells CASSQNQGTDTQYF. The CDR3, as DNA: TGTGCCAGCAGCCAGAACCAGGGAACAGATACGCAGTATTTT.

The chain couples TRBV5-1 to TRBJ1-2; possible D gene TRBD1, 5 bases. Trimming shortened V by 4 bases and J by 8 bases, and 12 bases separated the two germline ends. There are 12 residues in the CDR3. Looked up from germline, CDR1 is SGHRS and CDR2 is YFSETQ. CDR3 sequence reads: CASSRSGSGYTF. Written as DNA, the CDR3 is TGCGCCAGCAGCCGCTCAGGGAGCGGCTACACCTTC.

The V gene is TRBV6-5, the J gene TRBJ2-7; no definite D call. The CDR3 consists of 13 residues. Germline-derived CDR1 and CDR2 are MNHEY and SVGAGI. V was trimmed by 0 bases and J by 6 bases, leaving 9 bases between them. CDR3 bases: TGTGCCAGCAGTTACTCCTCCGGTGGCGAGCAGTACTTC. Translation: CASSYSSGGEQYF.

About this clone itself: Other DNA sequences in this specimen translate into the identical CDR3. The gene calls are TRBV6-4 and TRBJ2-3, with D perhaps matching TRBD2 (6 bases). The ends were cut back, 6 bases at V and 2 bases at J, with 15 bases in the middle. CDR3 length: 15 residues. Germline CDR1 is MRHNA and CDR2 is SNTAGT. CDR3 sequence (DNA): TGTGCCAGCAGCGAGACTAGTGGGGCCACAGATACGCAGTATTTT. Translated, it gives CASSETSGATDTQYF.

This clone was picked up a small number of times. The rearrangement links TRBV6-1 to TRBJ1-6, with no clear D. The length of the CDR3 is 15 residues. The V gene's germline CDR1 is MNHNS and CDR2 SASEGT. V lost 1 base, J lost 10 bases, and 14 bases lay in between. CDR3 protein: CASSEGGPNTSPLHF. The CDR3 DNA sequence: TGTGCCAGCAGTGAAGGGGGTCCCAATACCTCACCCCTCCACTTT.

The chain is built from TRBV7-3 and TRBJ2-3; 11 bases agree with TRBD1. Per the germline V gene, CDR1 is SGHTA and CDR2 is FQGTGA. The CDR3 sequence is 15 residues long. V trimming: 5 bases; J trimming: 10 bases; junction bases outside the gene matches: 11. In nucleotides, the CDR3 is TGTGCCAGCAGCGACGCCGGGACAGGGGGGGTGGCGCAGTATTTT. This gives the protein CASSDAGTGGVAQYF.

This clone was observed once. The chain has TRBV6-5 and TRBJ1-6, with 7 bases identical to TRBD1. Trimming took 5 bases from V and 10 from J; bases not matched to a gene: 8. The CDR3 spans 14 residues. The germline gives CDR1 MNHEY, CDR2 SVGAGI. In DNA, the CDR3 is TGTGCCAGCAGTATACAGGGGCGAGACTCACCCCTCCACTTT. This sequence encodes CASSIQGRDSPLHF.

The chain employs TRBV12-5 and TRBJ2-5; 12 nucleotides line up with TRBD2. The CDR3 is 18 residues long. V lost 4 bases, J lost 5 bases, and 14 bases stayed unmatched. Germline-derived CDR1 and CDR2 are LGHNT and FRNRAP. DNA for the CDR3: TGTGCTAGTGGTTCAGGAGGACTAGCGGGGCCCGGGGGGGAGACCCAGTACTTC. Protein product: CASGSGGLAGPGGETQYF.

In this sample, this clone turned up a few times. The chain has TRBV5-1 and TRBJ1-1; no firm D call. V lost 7 bases and J 7 bases, leaving 11 bases between the germline ends. CDR3 length: 11 amino acids. Germline loops: CDR1 SGHRS, CDR2 YFSETQ. CDR3: CASSDTFEAFF. In DNA, the CDR3 is TGCGCCAGCTCCGACACTTTTGAAGCTTTCTTT.

The chain combines TRBV23-1 with TRBJ2-4, with unresolved D. TRBV23-1 is known as an ORF, though its function is uncertain. CDR3 length equals 16 residues. V shed 0 bases and J shed 7 bases, with 16 bases lying between them. The CDR3 region is CASSQSVGFLGNIQYF. The CDR3 DNA reads TGCGCCAGCAGTCAATCGGTGGGGTTTCTGGGGAACATTCAGTACTTC.

The V and J genes are TRBV12-5 and TRBJ2-1; D is possibly TRBD2 (6 bases). The germline CDR1 and CDR2 sequences are LGHNT and FRNRAP. This CDR3 is 14 amino acids long. V lost 7 bases, J lost 5 bases, and 15 bases lay in between. CDR3 nucleotide sequence: TGTGCTAGTGCCACGGAGCGGGTTAACAATGAGCAGTTCTTC. This gives the protein CASATERVNNEQFF.

J is TRBJ2-1 and V is TRBV5-5, with 8 bases that match TRBD1. The CDR3 length is 13 residues. CDR1 SGHKS and CDR2 YYEKEE come from the germline V gene (reference sequence). J lost 10 bases, V lost 2 bases, and 5 bases had no gene match. DNA of the CDR3: TGTGCCAGCAGCTTCGACAGGGGAAACGAGCAGTTCTTC. This encodes CASSFDRGNEQFF. The variable domain in full, with the rest retrieved from reference TRBV5-5 and TRBJ2-1, is DAGVTQSPTHLIKTRGQQVTLRCSPISGHKSVSWYQQVLGQGPQFIFQYYEKEERGRGNFPDRFSARQFPNYSSELNVNALLLGDSALYLCASSFDRGNEQFFGPGTRLTVL.

The table lists this clone with a count of one. The CDR3 region is CASSQGTGGSPNYGYTF. CDR3 nucleotide sequence: TGTGCCAGCAGCCAGGGGACAGGGGGGTCCCCTAACTATGGCTACACCTTC. V and J are TRBV7-9 and TRBJ1-2; the match to TRBD1 covers 11 bases. The CDR3 is 17 amino acids. The V segment lost 5 bases and the J segment 0 bases; nucleotides outside the gene matches: 8. CDR1 SEHNR and CDR2 FQNEAQ come from the germline V gene (reference sequence).

The V and J genes are TRBV18 and TRBJ2-7; 9 bases are shared with TRBD1. V lost 3 bases and J lost 0; bases outside the gene matches: 6. The CDR3 covers 16 residues. Germline V gene lookup returns CDR1 KGHSH and CDR2 LQKENI. CDR3: CASSPGDRANSYEQYF. DNA for the CDR3: TGTGCCAGCTCACCGGGGGACAGGGCTAACTCCTACGAGCAGTACTTC.

The chain is built from TRBV5-1 and TRBJ1-1; 7 bases fit TRBD1. The CDR3 extends over 15 amino acids. V was clipped by 4 bases and J by 1 base; unmatched bases: 7. Germline loops: CDR1 SGHRS, CDR2 YFSETQ. The CDR3 DNA reads as TGCGCCAGCAGCCCCGCCCGACAGGGGAACACTGAAGCTTTCTTT. It yields the protein CASSPARQGNTEAFF.

Written as DNA, the CDR3 is TGTGCCACCAGCAGACCCGTCAGGGGGCGGTTTACTGAAGCTTTCTTT. Translating it yields CATSRPVRGRFTEAFF. The rearrangement uses TRBV15 and TRBJ1-1; 8 positions agree with TRBD1. The CDR3 consists of 16 residues. V trimming: 2 bases; J trimming: 5 bases; junction bases outside the gene matches: 10. Germline lookup yields CDR1 LNHNV and CDR2 YYDKDF (reference sequence).

The V call is TRBV18, the J call TRBJ1-3, with D possibly matching TRBD1 (5 bases). There are 16 residues in the CDR3. The ends were cut back, 0 bases at V and 4 bases at J, with 13 bases in the middle. Germline V lookup: CDR1 KGHSH, CDR2 LQKENI. DNA for the CDR3: TGTGCCAGCTCACCACCGACAGAGGGGCTCGGAAACACCATATATTTT. Encoded protein: CASSPPTEGLGNTIYF.

V is TRBV7-9 and J is TRBJ1-2, with D perhaps TRBD1 (5 bases). Germline CDR1 reads SEHNR; CDR2 reads FQNEAQ (reference sequence). Trimming left V 1 base short and J 5 bases short, with 8 bases between. This CDR3 comprises 13 residues. For the CDR3, the DNA is TGTGCCAGCAGCTTAGGGCAGGGTTATGGCTACACCTTC. Amino acid sequence: CASSLGQGYGYTF.

V is TRBV19 and J is TRBJ2-5, with 9 bases identical to TRBD2. The CDR3 has 16 residues. Germline V gives CDR1 LNHDA, CDR2 SQIVND (reference sequence). Trimming at V came to 8 bases and at J to 0 bases, leaving 10 bases not matched to a gene. The CDR3 protein is CASSIGRGGHQETQYF. The CDR3 DNA sequence: TGTGCCAGTTCGATTGGGCGGGGGGGCCACCAAGAGACCCAGTACTTC.

This clone is deemed medium-sized (0.01 to 0.1%). This chain links TRBV19 with TRBJ1-1; the match to TRBD1 covers 8 bases. Looked up from germline, CDR1 is LNHDA and CDR2 is SQIVND (reference sequence). V shed 1 base, J shed 5 bases, and the junction held 3 bases outside the gene matches. The CDR3 is made up of 14 amino acids. CDR3 loop: CASSIGTGGTEAFF. The CDR3 bases are TGTGCCAGTAGTATAGGCACAGGGGGTACTGAAGCTTTCTTT.

The chain carries TRBV23-1 and TRBJ1-4; no definite D call. TRBV23-1 is an ORF, and what it does is uncertain. This CDR3 is 15 amino acids long. Trimming stripped 6 bases from V and 8 bases from J, with 19 bases between. CDR3 region: CASSLPRPCREKLFF. Here the CDR3 DNA reads TGCGCCAGCAGCCTTCCCAGACCTTGTCGGGAAAAACTGTTTTTT.

The chain uses TRBV2 and TRBJ1-2; TRBD1 agrees at 7 bases. This CDR3 is 14 amino acids long. Germline V gene sequence: CDR1 SNHLY, CDR2 FYNNEI. The trim removed 7 bases at V and 5 bases at J, leaving 10 bases unmatched. Here the CDR3 reads CASTLSDRDYGYTF. CDR3 nucleotide sequence: TGTGCCAGCACCTTATCCGACAGGGATTATGGCTACACCTTC.

The gene calls are TRBV27 and TRBJ2-7; unclear D gene. The CDR3 spans 15 residues. Trimming removed 1 base from V and 3 bases from J, with 13 bases in between. CDR1 MNHEY and CDR2 SMNVEV come from the germline V gene (reference sequence). CDR3: CASSLWPGPIYEQYF. CDR3 sequence (DNA): TGTGCCAGCAGTTTATGGCCAGGTCCGATCTACGAGCAGTACTTC.

The gene calls are TRBV10-3 and TRBJ2-1, with 7 bases that match TRBD2. Germline values: CDR1 ENHRY, CDR2 SYGVKD. The CDR3 sequence is 20 residues long. V was pared by 3 bases and J by 0 bases, with 17 bases of the junction left unmatched. For the CDR3, the DNA is TGTGCCATCAGTGAATCCATGGGGGTAGCGGGCGCTAGCTCCTACAATGAGCAGTTCTTC. Translating gives CAISESMGVAGASSYNEQFF.

This clone appeared a few times. The chain has TRBV6-5 and TRBJ2-7; the match to TRBD1 covers 8 bases. J gave up 2 bases and V 5 bases, and 5 bases lay outside the gene matches. Germline assignment: CDR1 MNHEY and CDR2 SVGAGI. The CDR3 extends over 14 amino acids. In DNA, the CDR3 is TGTGCCAGCAGTCAAACAGGGGGGACCTACGAGCAGTACTTC. Amino acids: CASSQTGGTYEQYF.

The gene calls are TRBV5-1 and TRBJ1-3, with D maybe TRBD1 (5 bases). Trimming removed 3 bases at V and 0 bases at J, with 7 bases between. Germline V gene lookup returns CDR1 SGHRS and CDR2 YFSETQ. The CDR3 consists of 14 residues. CDR3 amino acids: CASSSGGSGNTIYF. In DNA form, the CDR3 reads TGCGCCAGCAGCTCGGGGGGCTCTGGAAACACCATATATTTT.